The present T cell receptor (beta chain) was sequenced within a study of control samples from healthy donors and cancer patients. This CDR3 is 15 amino acids long. The ends lost 5 bases at V and 8 bases at J; junction bases unmatched: 13. Per the germline V gene, CDR1 is MNHEY and CDR2 is SMNVEV (reference sequence). Some clones are missing from TCRdb's copy, which holds only in-frame ones; the method was immunoSEQ multiplex PCR. The table lists about 190,000 clones, with under 2.5% in the top ten. Sequenced: blood. The J gene is TRBJ1-2, the V gene TRBV27, with 8 bases that match TRBD1. This clonotype was sampled from a woman younger than 45 in good health. The CDR3 loop reads CASSPEGQVSGGYTF. CDR3 sequence (DNA): TGTGCCAGCAGTCCCGAGGGACAGGTGTCCGGCGGCTACACCTTC.